This T cell receptor beta chain was observed in a study of blood T cells in healthy people across ages. The second PCR ran roughly 7 to 12 cycles with a sample-barcoded 5' primer and J-beta primers. One entry per CDR3 protein results from TCRdb running MiXCR on the 5' RACE reads. This table has 2 million or so distinct CDR3 sequences, roughly 49% appearing once. This CDR3 contains 16 residues. The germline V gene has CDR1 MGHRA and CDR2 YSYEKL. V lost 3 bases, J lost 7 bases, and 10 bases stayed unmatched. This chain uses TRBV4-1 with TRBJ2-5; 11 nucleotides line up with TRBD1. This TCR derives from a woman in her thirties or forties in good health. Sequenced material: blood. This chain's CDR3 is CASSQDQDRGRGTQYF. In DNA, the CDR3 is TGCGCCAGCAGCCAGGACCAGGACAGGGGGCGCGGGACCCAGTACTTC.